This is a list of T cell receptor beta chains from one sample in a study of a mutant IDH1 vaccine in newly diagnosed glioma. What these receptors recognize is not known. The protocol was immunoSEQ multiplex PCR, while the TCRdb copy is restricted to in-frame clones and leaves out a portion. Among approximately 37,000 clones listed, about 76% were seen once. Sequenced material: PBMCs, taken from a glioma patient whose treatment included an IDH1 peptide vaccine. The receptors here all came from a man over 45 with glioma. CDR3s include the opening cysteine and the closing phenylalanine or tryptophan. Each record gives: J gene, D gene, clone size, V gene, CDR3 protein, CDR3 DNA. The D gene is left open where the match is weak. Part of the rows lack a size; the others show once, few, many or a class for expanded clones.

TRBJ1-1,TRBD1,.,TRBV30,CAWKPGGWDTEAFF,TGTGCCTGGAAGCCAGGGGGCTGGGACACTGAAGCTTTCTTT
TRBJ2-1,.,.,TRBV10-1,CASSEKRAGYNEQFF,TGCGCCAGCAGTGAGAAGCGGGCCGGCTACAATGAGCAGTTCTTC
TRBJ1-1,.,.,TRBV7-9,CASSPGRGGTEAFF,TGTGCCAGCAGCCCCGGGAGGGGAGGGACTGAAGCTTTCTTT
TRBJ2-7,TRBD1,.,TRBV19,CASSIGTGYEQYF,TGTGCCAGTAGTATTGGGACAGGCTACGAGCAGTACTTC
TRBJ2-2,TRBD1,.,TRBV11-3,CASSSKPGTDAELFF,TGTGCCAGCAGCTCAAAACCTGGGACAGACGCGGAGCTGTTTTTT
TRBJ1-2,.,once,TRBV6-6,CASSYSSLFYGYTF,TGTGCCAGCAGTTACTCCAGTCTTTTCTATGGCTACACCTTC
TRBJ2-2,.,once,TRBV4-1,CASSHHLGQRTTGELFF,TGCGCCAGCAGCCATCACCTAGGACAGCGAACGACCGGGGAGCTGTTTTTT
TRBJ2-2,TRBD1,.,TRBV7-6,CASSLWTGTNTGELFF,TGTGCCAGCAGCTTATGGACAGGGACGAACACCGGGGAGCTGTTTTTT
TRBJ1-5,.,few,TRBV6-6,CASSIPSERDNQPQHF,TGTGCCAGCAGTATCCCCTCTGAAAGAGACAATCAGCCCCAGCATTTT
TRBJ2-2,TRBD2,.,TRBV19,CASTPLAGGQGGELFF,TGTGCCAGTACCCCACTGGCGGGGGGGCAGGGCGGGGAGCTGTTTTTT
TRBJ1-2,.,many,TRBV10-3,CASLSGGLANYGYTF,TGTGCCTCTTTATCCGGGGGTCTCGCTAACTATGGCTACACCTTC
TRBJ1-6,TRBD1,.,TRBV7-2,CASSSTGNNSPLHF,TGTGCCAGCAGCTCGACAGGGAATAATTCACCCCTCCACTTT
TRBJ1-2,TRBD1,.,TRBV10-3,CAIRGTDANYGYTF,TGTGCCATCAGAGGGACAGACGCTAACTATGGCTACACCTTC
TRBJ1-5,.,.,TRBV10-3,CAISEPGDHQPQHF,TGTGCCATCAGTGAGCCCGGAGACCATCAGCCCCAGCATTTT
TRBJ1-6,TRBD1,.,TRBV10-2,CASSESRDRNSPLHF,TGCGCCAGCAGTGAGTCGAGGGACAGGAATTCACCCCTCCACTTT
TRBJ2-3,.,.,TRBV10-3,CAIRETSKGGDTQYF,TGTGCCATCAGGGAAACTAGCAAAGGAGGAGATACGCAGTATTTT
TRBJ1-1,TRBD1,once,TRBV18,CASSPDREAFF,TGTGCCAGCTCACCGGACAGGGAAGCTTTCTTT
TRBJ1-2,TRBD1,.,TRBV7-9,CASSPGTGAGYTF,TGTGCCAGCAGCCCCGGGACAGGGGCTGGCTACACCTTC
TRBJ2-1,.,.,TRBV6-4,CASSDDDGAGRRFF,TGTGCCAGCAGTGACGACGATGGGGCTGGGAGGCGGTTCTTC
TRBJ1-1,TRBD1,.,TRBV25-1,CASSEFTGGDTEAFF,TGTGCCAGCAGTGAATTTACAGGGGGAGACACTGAAGCTTTCTTT
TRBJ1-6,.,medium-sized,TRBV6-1,CASSGRMEAILLNSPLHF,TGTGCCAGCAGTGGAAGAATGGAAGCTATCTTACTCAATTCACCCCTCCACTTT
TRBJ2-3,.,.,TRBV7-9,CASSLDAGDTQYF,TGTGCCAGCAGCTTAGACGCGGGAGATACGCAGTATTTT
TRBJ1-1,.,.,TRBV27,CASMSLAGTTPGVEAFF,TGTGCCAGCATGTCCTTAGCCGGGACAACTCCTGGGGTTGAAGCTTTCTTT
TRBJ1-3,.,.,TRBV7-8,CASSLATDSGNTIYF,TGTGCCAGCAGCTTAGCCACAGACTCTGGAAACACCATATATTTT